The sequence of this T cell receptor (beta chain) was determined in a study of T cells after yellow fever vaccination. CDR1 SQVTM and CDR2 ANQGSEA come from the germline V gene. The CDR3 is 15 residues long. Trimming cost V 7 bases and J 9 bases; bases outside gene matches: 16. A single record per CDR3 protein comes from TCRdb applying MiXCR to the 5' RACE reads. The data contain around 350,000 distinct CDR3 sequences, 6% to 8% of them singletons. The clonotype was recovered from a man aged 25 to 40 who received the YFV17D yellow fever vaccine. The sequencing here drew on PBMCs, taken 5 days after the yellow fever booster vaccination. The V gene is TRBV29-1, the J gene TRBJ2-1; 9 bases map to TRBD2. The CDR3 is CSAAFVGGRGGEQFF. The CDR3 DNA is TGCAGCGCTGCGTTCGTCGGCGGGAGGGGGGGTGAGCAGTTCTTC.